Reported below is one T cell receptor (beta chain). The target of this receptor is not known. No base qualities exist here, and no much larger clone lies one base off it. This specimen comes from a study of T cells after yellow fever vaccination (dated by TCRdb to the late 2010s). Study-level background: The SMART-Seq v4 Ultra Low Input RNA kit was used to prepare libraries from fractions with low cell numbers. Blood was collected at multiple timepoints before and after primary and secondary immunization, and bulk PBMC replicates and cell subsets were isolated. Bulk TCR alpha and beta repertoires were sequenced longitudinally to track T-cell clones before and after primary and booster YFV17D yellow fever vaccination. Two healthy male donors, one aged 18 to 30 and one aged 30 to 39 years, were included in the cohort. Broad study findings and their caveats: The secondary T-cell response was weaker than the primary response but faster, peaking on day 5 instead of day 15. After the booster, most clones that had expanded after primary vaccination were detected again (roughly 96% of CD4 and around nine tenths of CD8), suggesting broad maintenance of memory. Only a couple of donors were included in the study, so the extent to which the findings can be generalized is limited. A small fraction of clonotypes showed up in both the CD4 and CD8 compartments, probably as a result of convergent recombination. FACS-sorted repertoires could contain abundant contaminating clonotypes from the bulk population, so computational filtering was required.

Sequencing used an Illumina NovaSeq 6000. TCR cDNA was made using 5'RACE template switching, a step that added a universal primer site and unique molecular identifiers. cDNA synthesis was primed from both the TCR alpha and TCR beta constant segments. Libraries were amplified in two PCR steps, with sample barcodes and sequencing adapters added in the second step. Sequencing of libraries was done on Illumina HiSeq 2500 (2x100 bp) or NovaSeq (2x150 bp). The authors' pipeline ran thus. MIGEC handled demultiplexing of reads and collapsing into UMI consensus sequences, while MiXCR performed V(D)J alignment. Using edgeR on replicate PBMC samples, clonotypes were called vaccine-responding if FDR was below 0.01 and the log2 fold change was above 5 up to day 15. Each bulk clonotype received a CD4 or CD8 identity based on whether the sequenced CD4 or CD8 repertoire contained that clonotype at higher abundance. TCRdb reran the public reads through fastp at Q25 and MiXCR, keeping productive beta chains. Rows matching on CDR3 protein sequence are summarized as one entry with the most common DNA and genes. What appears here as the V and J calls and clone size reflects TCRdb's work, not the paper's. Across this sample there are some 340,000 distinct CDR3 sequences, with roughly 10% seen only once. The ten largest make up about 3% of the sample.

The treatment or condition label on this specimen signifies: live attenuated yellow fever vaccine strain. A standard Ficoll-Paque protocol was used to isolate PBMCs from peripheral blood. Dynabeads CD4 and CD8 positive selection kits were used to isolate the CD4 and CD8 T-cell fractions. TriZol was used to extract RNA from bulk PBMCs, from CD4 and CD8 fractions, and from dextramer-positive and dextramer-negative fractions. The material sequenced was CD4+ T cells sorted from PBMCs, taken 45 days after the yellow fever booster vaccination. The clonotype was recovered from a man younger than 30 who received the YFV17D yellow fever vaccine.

The nucleotides are TGTGCCAGCAGCACGAGCAGGGGCTCTGGAAACACCATATATTTT. This translates into CASSTSRGSGNTIYF. Rearrangement joined TRBV5-5 to TRBJ1-3; 6 matching bases give a weak D call of TRBD1. Inclusive of the bounding cysteine and phenylalanine, the CDR3 is 15 residues long. Only CDR3 DNA remains: 45 bases, in frame from the first base. For CDR1 and CDR2, the germline V gene (reference sequence) lists SGHKS and YYEKEE. V is shortened by 4 bases, J by 0 bases, and the region joining them spans 11 bases.